The T cell receptor (beta chain) described here comes from a study of T cells in Graves' hyperthyroidism and ophthalmopathy. Findings of the study overall: Ophthalmopathy, which appeared later, was predicted by the model a median 6.5 months before onset. Using 13 V-J features, a model discriminated ophthalmopathy from stable hyperthyroidism.

In the case of this clonotype: What it binds is unknown.

From RNA transcripts, TCR beta CDR3 regions were amplified. First-round RT-PCR targeting the TCR CDR3 was performed with the HTBI primer set. Each CDR3 protein is one row after TCRdb ran MiXCR on the multiplex PCR reads. The sample contains approximately 600,000 distinct CDR3 sequences, about 16% of which appear only once. With V trimmed by 1 base and J by 7 bases, 7 bases remained unmatched. The germline V gene has CDR1 SEHNR and CDR2 FQNEAQ (reference sequence). The CDR3 is 16 residues long. Hyperthyroidism in the patients, aged 18 to 65, was newly diagnosed and under 2 months in duration. Patients were excluded for uncontrolled infection, other autoimmune disease, pregnancy or lactation.

The rearrangement links TRBV7-9 to TRBJ2-1, with 10 bases identical to TRBD2. The receptor comes from a woman aged 25 to 39 with Graves' hyperthyroidism. Sequences were obtained from blood. CDR3 sequence: CASSLEGAGGWNEQFF. Written as DNA, the CDR3 is TGTGCCAGCAGCTTAGAAGGAGCGGGAGGGTGGAATGAGCAGTTCTTC.